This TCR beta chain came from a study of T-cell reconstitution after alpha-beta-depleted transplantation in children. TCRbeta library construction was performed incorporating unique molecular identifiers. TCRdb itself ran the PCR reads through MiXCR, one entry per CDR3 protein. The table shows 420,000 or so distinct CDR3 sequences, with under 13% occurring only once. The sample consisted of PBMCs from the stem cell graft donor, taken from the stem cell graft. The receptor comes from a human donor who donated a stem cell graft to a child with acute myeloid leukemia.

In nucleotides, the CDR3 is TGTGCCAGCAGCGGGCCCCGAGGGGGCACAGATACGCAGTATTTT. Amino acids: CASSGPRGGTDTQYF. The chain combines TRBV9 with TRBJ2-3; D tentatively fits TRBD1 or TRBD2 (5 bases each). The V end was cut by 3 bases, the J end by 1 base, with 12 bases between. The CDR3 contains 15 residues. Germline V lookup: CDR1 SGDLS, CDR2 YYNGEE.